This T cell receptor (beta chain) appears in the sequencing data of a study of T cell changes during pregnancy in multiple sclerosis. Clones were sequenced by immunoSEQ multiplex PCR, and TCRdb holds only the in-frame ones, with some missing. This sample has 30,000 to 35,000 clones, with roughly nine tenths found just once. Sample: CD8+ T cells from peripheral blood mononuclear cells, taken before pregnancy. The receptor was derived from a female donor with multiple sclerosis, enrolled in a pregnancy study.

This CDR3 reads CASSSGLAGGREQYF. CDR3 DNA: TGTGCCAGCAGCTCTGGACTAGCGGGGGGGCGTGAGCAGTACTTC. The genes are TRBV7-9 and TRBJ2-7; TRBD2 matches at 15 bases. Germline V CDR1 and CDR2: SEHNR, FQNEAQ (reference sequence). The trim removed 4 bases at V and 7 bases at J, leaving 5 bases unmatched. The CDR3 spans 15 residues.